One and the same sample provided the 30 T cell receptor beta chains below, sequenced in a study of T cell clones after liver transplantation. Only in-frame clones appear in the TCRdb table, and some are missing; sequencing was by immunoSEQ multiplex PCR. The sample includes about 25,000 clones, more than 65% seen only once; the top ten take approximately 2.8%. Sequencing used CD4+ T cells from blood, obtained before liver transplant. The receptor set was obtained from a human donor who received a liver transplant.

There are a few counts of this clone. The CDR3 spells CASSPRGGVGQPQHF. In nucleotides, the CDR3 is TGCGCCAGCAGCCCCCGGGGTGGGGTGGGGCAGCCCCAGCATTTT. This chain connects TRBV5-1 to TRBJ1-5; D gene uncertain. V lost 4 bases to trimming and J lost 7 bases, with 18 bases between them. The CDR3 covers 15 residues. CDR1 and CDR2 (germline): SGHRS, YFSETQ.

The CDR3 DNA follows: TGTGCCTGGAGTGTAGGGGGAGGTGTCGAAAAACTGTTTTTT. Translated: CAWSVGGGVEKLFF. The V gene is TRBV30, the J gene TRBJ1-4, with D possibly matching TRBD1 (6 bases). CDR3 length: 14 amino acids. V was trimmed by 0 bases and J by 8 bases, leaving 13 bases between them. Germline lookup yields CDR1 GTSNPN and CDR2 SVGIG (reference sequence). Together with reference TRBV30 and TRBJ1-4, the CDR3 gives the full variable domain: SQTIHQWPATLVQPVGSPLSLECTVEGTSNPNLYWYRQAAGRGLQLLFYSVGIGQISSEVPQNLSASRPQDRQFILSSKKLLLSDSGFYLCAWSVGGGVEKLFFGSGTQLSVL.

The chain couples TRBV27 to TRBJ2-3; D might be TRBD1 (6 bases). The CDR3 contains 16 residues. Trimming took 8 bases from V and 2 from J, leaving 20 bases between them. In germline, CDR1 is MNHEY, CDR2 SMNVEV (reference sequence). CDR3 coding DNA: TGTGCCAGCGGAGCGGTCACAGGGATGTTCACAGATACGCAGTATTTT. It yields the protein CASGAVTGMFTDTQYF.

This sequence joins TRBV19 and TRBJ2-2, with 7 nucleotides matching TRBD1. The CDR3 totals 16 residues. Trimming at V came to 3 bases and at J to 1 base, leaving 5 bases not matched to a gene. In germline, CDR1 is LNHDA, CDR2 SQIVND (reference sequence). The CDR3 DNA sequence: TGTGCCAGTAGTATGGACAGGACTGGGAACACCGGGGAGCTGTTTTTT. Translating gives CASSMDRTGNTGELFF.

This clone was counted between two and nine times. This chain joins TRBV9 and TRBJ2-3; 8 bases are shared with TRBD2. V dropped 7 bases and J dropped 7; count of bases not matched to a gene: 17. The CDR3 is made up of 16 amino acids. The germline V gene encodes CDR1 SGDLS and CDR2 YYNGEE. CDR3 sequence (DNA): TGTGCCAGCGCTCTCGGGGGGGCCCTAAATTCCAATACGCAGTATTTT. This gives the protein CASALGGALNSNTQYF.

The table lists this clone with a few counts. This chain uses TRBV5-8 with TRBJ1-4; the D is unclear. The germline gives CDR1 SGHTS, CDR2 YDEGEE. Trimming pared 1 base from V and 0 bases from J, leaving 4 bases between. This CDR3 is built from 14 residues. CDR3 amino acids: CASSLSATNEKLFF. Written as DNA, the CDR3 is TGTGCCAGCAGCTTGAGTGCAACTAATGAAAAACTGTTTTTT.

V gene TRBV5-1 combines with J gene TRBJ2-1; tentative D call: TRBD1 (6 bases). Per the germline V gene, CDR1 is SGHRS and CDR2 is YFSETQ. This CDR3 contains 13 residues. V lost 4 bases and J lost 10, with 15 bases in between. Written as DNA, the CDR3 is TGCGCCAGCAGCCCAAACAGGGCAGGCGAGCAGTTCTTC. It is translated as CASSPNRAGEQFF.

This chain uses TRBV6-5 with TRBJ1-5; no clear D. CDR1 is MNHEY, CDR2 SVGAGI, per germline. CDR3 size: 13 residues. V gave up 0 bases and J gave up 7 bases, with 7 bases separating them. The CDR3 here is CASSYSIGQPQHF. The CDR3 DNA sequence: TGTGCCAGCAGTTACTCAATAGGGCAGCCCCAGCATTTT.

The chain carries TRBV7-8 and TRBJ1-3; TRBD1 is a possible D gene (6 bases). There are 16 residues in the CDR3. V lost 1 base, J lost 0 bases, and 10 bases lay in between. CDR1 and CDR2 from the germline V gene are SGHVS and FQNEAQ. In DNA form, the CDR3 reads TGTGCCAGCAGCTTAGAGGGGGGTCACTCTGGAAACACCATATATTTT. This gives the protein CASSLEGGHSGNTIYF. The variable domain in full, with the rest retrieved from reference TRBV7-8 and TRBJ1-3, is GAGVSQSPRYKVAKRGQDVALRCDPISGHVSLFWYQQALGQGPEFLTYFQNEAQLDKSGLPSDRFFAERPEGSVSTLKIQRTQQEDSAVYLCASSLEGGHSGNTIYFGEGSWLTVV.

This sequence joins TRBV10-3 and TRBJ1-1; possibly TRBD1 for D (6 bases). The germline CDR1 and CDR2 sequences are ENHRY and SYGVKD. Trimming cost V 7 bases and J 1 base, with 13 bases left between them. This CDR3 is 14 amino acids long. The CDR3 DNA reads TGTGCCATCACTACAGGGCCCCAGAACACTGAAGCTTTCTTT. It specifies CAITTGPQNTEAFF.

The chain is built from TRBV2 and TRBJ2-1; TRBD2 matches 8 bases. Trimming cost V 5 bases and J 6 bases; bases outside gene matches: 9. This CDR3 region has 15 residues. Germline V gene sequence: CDR1 SNHLY, CDR2 FYNNEI. CDR3 coding DNA: TGTGCCAGCAGTCTATTCGGGAGGGCCGGCAATGAGCAGTTCTTC. Translation: CASSLFGRAGNEQFF.

This clone came up a few times. The chain is built from TRBV27 and TRBJ1-1; possible D gene TRBD1, 6 bases. Trimming shortened V by 6 bases and J by 1 base, and 6 bases separated the two germline ends. CDR1 is MNHEY, CDR2 SMNVEV, per germline (reference sequence). CDR3 length equals 12 residues. The CDR3 nucleotides are TGTGCCAGCAGAGGGGGGAACACTGAAGCTTTCTTT. It codes for CASRGGNTEAFF.

The J gene is TRBJ2-5, the V gene TRBV4-3; D possibly corresponds to TRBD1 (6 bases). Trimming stripped 1 base from V and 7 bases from J, with 10 bases between. This CDR3 has 13 residues. Germline loops: CDR1 LGHNA, CDR2 YSLEER. The CDR3 protein is CASSQALQGTQYF. Here the CDR3 DNA reads TGCGCCAGCAGCCAAGCGCTACAGGGGACCCAGTACTTC.

The chain recombines TRBV15 with TRBJ2-6; D is ambiguous. The CDR3 spans 15 residues. V dropped 1 base and J dropped 0 bases, with 4 bases sitting between them. Germline CDR1 is LNHNV and CDR2 is YYDKDF (reference sequence). The CDR3 loop is CATSRVSSGANVLTF. The CDR3 DNA reads TGTGCCACCAGCAGAGTGAGCTCTGGGGCCAACGTCCTGACTTTC.

This clone appeared once. The chain joins TRBV6-5 to TRBJ2-7, with 10 positions matching TRBD2. The germline gives CDR1 MNHEY, CDR2 SVGAGI. This CDR3 is 15 amino acids long. The J segment lost 2 bases and the V segment lost 0 bases, leaving 1 base of the junction unmatched. CDR3 coding DNA: TGTGCCAGCAGTTACTCGAGCGGGGGGGCCTACGAGCAGTACTTC. Its translation: CASSYSSGGAYEQYF.

The V and J genes are TRBV5-1 and TRBJ2-7, with TRBD1 matching over 7 bases. Germline V CDR1 and CDR2: SGHRS, YFSETQ. With V trimmed by 0 bases and J by 0 bases, 9 bases remained unmatched. There are 17 residues in the CDR3. CDR3 amino acids: CASSLAPNRGSSYEQYF. For the CDR3, the DNA is TGCGCCAGCAGCTTGGCCCCCAACAGGGGAAGCTCCTACGAGCAGTACTTC.

V gene TRBV6-6 combines with J gene TRBJ2-5; maybe TRBD2 (6 bases). Per germline, CDR1 MNHNY and CDR2 SVGAGI (reference sequence). This CDR3 is built from 11 residues. V was trimmed by 6 bases and J by 4 bases, leaving 6 bases between them. The CDR3 DNA is TGTGCCAGCAGGGAGGGAGAGACCCAGTACTTC. This translates into CASREGETQYF.

In this sample, this clone is medium-sized (0.01 to 0.1%). The chain combines TRBV5-1 with TRBJ2-2, with D maybe TRBD1 (5 bases). V was pared by 5 bases and J by 2 bases, with 10 bases between. The length of the CDR3 is 14 residues. The germline gives CDR1 SGHRS, CDR2 YFSETQ. The DNA of the CDR3 is TGCGCCAGCAGACGTCAGGGCAACACCGGGGAGCTGTTTTTT. This translates into CASRRQGNTGELFF.

The chain carries TRBV27 and TRBJ1-4; 7 bases fit TRBD1. The germline V gene encodes CDR1 MNHEY and CDR2 SMNVEV (reference sequence). The CDR3 contains 15 residues. V was clipped by 1 base and J by 4 bases; unmatched bases: 3. CDR3 DNA sequence: TGTGCCAGCAGTTTATTGGGGACAGATAATGAAAAACTGTTTTTT. Protein: CASSLLGTDNEKLFF.

The gene calls are TRBV7-2 and TRBJ1-5; D not certain. Trimming stripped 5 bases from V and 5 bases from J, with 19 bases between. This CDR3 spans 16 amino acids. Per the germline V gene, CDR1 is SGHTA and CDR2 is FQGNSA. This CDR3 reads CASSPQTGREDQPQHF. CDR3 DNA: TGTGCCAGCAGCCCGCAAACCGGGAGAGAGGATCAGCCCCAGCATTTT.

This clone occurred a few times. The chain is built from TRBV30 and TRBJ1-6; 7 positions agree with TRBD1. Germline assignment: CDR1 GTSNPN and CDR2 SVGIG (reference sequence). The ends lost 2 bases at V and 5 bases at J; junction bases unmatched: 3. The CDR3 is made up of 14 amino acids. The CDR3 DNA sequence: TGTGCCTGGAGTATCGACAGGGATAATTCACCCCTCCACTTT. Translated: CAWSIDRDNSPLHF.

V and J are TRBV11-3 and TRBJ1-5, with D uncertain. In germline, CDR1 is SGHNT, CDR2 YENEEA. V was pared by 2 bases and J by 4 bases, with 6 bases between. This CDR3 has 13 residues. The CDR3 is CASSLFWNQPQHF. Here the CDR3 DNA reads TGTGCCAGCAGCTTATTCTGGAATCAGCCCCAGCATTTT.

This clone appeared a few times. V usage is TRBV15 and J usage is TRBJ2-2; D uncertain. Germline values: CDR1 LNHNV, CDR2 YYDKDF (reference sequence). CDR3 length: 17 residues. Trimming took 1 base from V and 6 from J, leaving 18 bases between them. The CDR3 nucleotides are TGTGCCACCAGCAGAGGGCATGGGTCACGGGTGGCCGGGGAGCTGTTTTTT. This gives the protein CATSRGHGSRVAGELFF.

The chain has TRBV11-2 and TRBJ2-1; 15 bases agree with TRBD2. CDR1 and CDR2 (germline): SGHAT, FQNNGV. The CDR3 runs to 19 residues. V was clipped by 5 bases and J by 8 bases; unmatched bases: 16. CDR3 sequence reads: CASSGNRRTSGGGRYEQFF. The DNA of the CDR3 is TGTGCCAGCAGCGGCAACAGACGGACTAGCGGGGGGGGTAGGTATGAGCAGTTCTTC.

The rearrangement joins TRBV28 to TRBJ2-7; no definite D call. Per the germline V gene, CDR1 is MDHEN and CDR2 is SYDVKM. V shed 4 bases and J shed 3 bases, with 7 bases lying between them. This CDR3 spans 12 amino acids. This CDR3 reads CASSSQYYEQYF. CDR3 in DNA: TGTGCCAGCAGTTCCCAGTACTACGAGCAGTACTTC.

This sequence joins TRBV4-1 and TRBJ1-3; D is unresolved. The V end was cut by 0 bases, the J end by 4 bases, with 10 bases between. From germline, CDR1 is MGHRA and CDR2 YSYEKL. This CDR3 contains 15 residues. The CDR3, as DNA: TGCGCCAGCAGCCAAGATTTTGGGGTCGGAAACACCATATATTTT. Its translation is CASSQDFGVGNTIYF.

This chain joins TRBV6-1 and TRBJ1-4, with D unresolved. V was trimmed by 5 bases and J by 0 bases, leaving 7 bases between them. The germline V gene encodes CDR1 MNHNS and CDR2 SASEGT. This CDR3 has 14 amino acids. In DNA form, the CDR3 reads TGTGCCAGCAGTCCACAGTCAACTAATGAAAAACTGTTTTTT. As protein: CASSPQSTNEKLFF.

The rearrangement joins TRBV5-1 to TRBJ2-7, with 7 bases lining up with TRBD1. This CDR3 comprises 15 residues. The V gene's germline CDR1 is SGHRS and CDR2 YFSETQ. Germline trimming cut 4 bases from V and 4 bases from J; bases unmatched to any gene: 11. CDR3 residues: CASSPSGTEKYEQYF. The CDR3 DNA sequence: TGCGCCAGCAGCCCCTCCGGGACAGAAAAATACGAGCAGTACTTC.

The chain has TRBV6-1 and TRBJ2-1, with D possibly matching TRBD1 (5 bases). With 3 bases removed from V and 0 bases from J, the gap between germline ends came to 9 bases. There are 15 residues in the CDR3. Germline values: CDR1 MNHNS, CDR2 SASEGT. The CDR3 here is CASSEDKISYNEQFF. The DNA for the CDR3 is TGTGCCAGCAGTGAGGACAAAATCTCCTACAATGAGCAGTTCTTC.

In this sample, this clone turned up a few times. The chain uses TRBV10-3 and TRBJ2-7, with 8 bases matching TRBD1. CDR1 ENHRY and CDR2 SYGVKD come from the germline V gene. This CDR3 is built from 14 residues. V lost 2 bases and J lost 0; bases outside the gene matches: 0. CDR3 nucleotide sequence: TGTGCCATCAGTGAGGGGACAGGCTCCTACGAGCAGTACTTC. Its protein product is CAISEGTGSYEQYF.